This T cell receptor beta chain was sequenced for a study of quantifying T cell responses using KT2 cells. Study at large: Reverse transcription used primers in the TCR alpha and beta constant regions. Estimated efficiency of the T4 ligation step was above 8.5% under optimum conditions.

An oligo carrying a UMI was ligated to the cDNA 3' end. The first PCR ran 3 to 5 cycles with an equimolar RC1.1 and RC1.2 beta primer mix. TCRdb re-derived calls from the UMI-ligation and nested PCR reads in MiXCR, one entry per CDR3 protein. The sample consists of around 56,000 distinct CDR3 sequences, over 9% of them appearing once. About this clonotype: What it binds is unknown.

General study points: Input KT2 cell number predicted KT2 alpha and beta sequence counts linearly over several orders of magnitude. At about one KT2 cell per 100,000 PBMC, KT2 sequences were still detected.

The sample is PBMC spiked with counted cells of clone KT2. Sequencing used PBMCs spiked with cells of the T cell clone KT2. The clonotype comes from a human donor.

CDR3: CAWSGQANTGELFF. The CDR3 DNA is TGTGCCTGGAGCGGACAGGCGAACACCGGGGAGCTGTTTTTT. The chain is built from TRBV30 and TRBJ2-2, with TRBD1 matching over 7 bases. CDR1 is GTSNPN and CDR2 is SVGIG in the germline V gene (reference sequence). J lost 0 bases, V lost 3 bases, and 1 base had no gene match. This CDR3 is built from 14 residues.